A single sample gave rise to the 12 T cell receptor beta chains below, sequenced in a study of blood T cell repertoires in COVID-19. Repertoires were generated with immunoSEQ multiplex PCR, while TCRdb's copy carries only in-frame clones and drops some. The profile shows about 87,000 clones, more than 70% of them singletons. Material: peripheral blood. These receptors all stem from a human donor in a cohort sampled during active COVID-19.

This chain links TRBV2 with TRBJ1-6, with a weak D call TRBD1 (6 bases). Trimming removed 3 bases at V and 5 bases at J, with 14 bases between. In germline, CDR1 is SNHLY, CDR2 FYNNEI. The CDR3 is 16 amino acids. CDR3 sequence: CASSDDRPRDNSPLHF. In DNA form, the CDR3 reads TGTGCCAGCAGTGACGACAGGCCCCGGGATAATTCACCCCTCCACTTT.

This clone was seen a single time. The gene calls are TRBV19 and TRBJ1-2; no clear D gene. Germline lookup yields CDR1 LNHDA and CDR2 SQIVND (reference sequence). The V and J ends lost 2 bases and 1 base respectively, with 5 bases between them. The CDR3 totals 13 residues. CDR3 sequence reads: CASSISVNYGYTF. The CDR3 bases are TGTGCCAGTAGTATATCGGTTAACTATGGCTACACCTTC.

V is TRBV10-3 and J is TRBJ2-7, with 13 bases aligning to TRBD2. This CDR3 has 15 residues. Germline CDR1 is ENHRY and CDR2 is SYGVKD. J lost 2 bases, V lost 6 bases, and 4 bases had no gene match. The CDR3 protein is CAIRAGTSGTYEQYF. The CDR3 DNA is TGTGCCATCAGGGCCGGGACTAGCGGGACCTACGAGCAGTACTTC.

This clone came up a few times. The rearrangement joins TRBV7-8 to TRBJ2-7, with 10 bases matching TRBD1. CDR1 is SGHVS, CDR2 FQNEAQ, per germline. V gave up 5 bases and J gave up 4 bases; unmatched junction bases: 8. There are 15 residues in the CDR3. DNA for the CDR3: TGTGCCAGCAGCCCGAGGGACAGGGGATTATACGAGCAGTACTTC. It codes for CASSPRDRGLYEQYF.

This clone has more than one count but fewer than ten. The V call is TRBV7-2, the J call TRBJ2-2; TRBD2 matches 10 bases. V was clipped by 5 bases and J by 4 bases; unmatched bases: 7. The CDR3 is made up of 16 amino acids. The germline gives CDR1 SGHTA, CDR2 FQGNSA. The CDR3 sequence is CASSPSGGAATGELFF. The CDR3, as DNA: TGTGCCAGCAGCCCCAGCGGGGGGGCTGCCACCGGGGAGCTGTTTTTT.

This clone turned up a few times. This rearrangement joins TRBV11-2 to TRBJ2-2; the match to TRBD2 covers 12 bases. This CDR3 region has 16 residues. V lost 5 bases, J lost 5 bases, and 6 bases stayed unmatched. The germline CDR1 and CDR2 sequences are SGHAT and FQNNGV. The CDR3 protein is CASSPRTSGKTGELFF. The CDR3 DNA reads as TGTGCCAGCAGCCCCCGGACTAGCGGGAAGACCGGGGAGCTGTTTTTT.

This clone was seen a few times. The chain recombines TRBV7-9 with TRBJ2-7; possible D gene TRBD2, 7 bases. The V end lost 3 bases, the J end lost 2 bases, and 14 bases lay between the germline ends. Germline assignment: CDR1 SEHNR and CDR2 FQNEAQ (reference sequence). CDR3 length equals 15 residues. CDR3 region: CASSLDRSGAYEQYF. The CDR3 DNA follows: TGTGCCAGCAGCTTGGACAGAAGCGGGGCCTACGAGCAGTACTTC. Together with reference TRBV7-9 and TRBJ2-7, the CDR3 gives the full variable domain: DTGVSQNPRHKITKRGQNVTFRCDPISEHNRLYWYRQTLGQGPEFLTYFQNEAQLEKSRLLSDRFSAERPKGSFSTLEIQRTEQGDSAMYLCASSLDRSGAYEQYFGPGTRLTVT.

This clone has only one observation. This rearrangement joins TRBV9 to TRBJ1-1; the D gene is possibly TRBD1 (6 bases). From germline, CDR1 is SGDLS and CDR2 YYNGEE. Trimming stripped 4 bases from V and 6 bases from J, with 16 bases between. This CDR3 is 14 amino acids long. This chain's CDR3 is CASSQVQGSAEAFF. The CDR3 bases are TGTGCCAGCAGCCAAGTACAGGGAAGCGCTGAAGCTTTCTTT.

This chain links TRBV30 with TRBJ2-3; 7 nucleotides match TRBD2. Germline V gene lookup returns CDR1 GTSNPN and CDR2 SVGIG (reference sequence). The CDR3 runs to 13 residues. The trim removed 4 bases at V and 2 bases at J, leaving 3 bases unmatched. The CDR3 reads CAWTSGLTDTQYF. Here the CDR3 DNA reads TGTGCCTGGACTAGCGGACTCACAGATACGCAGTATTTT.

The J gene is TRBJ2-5, the V gene TRBV18, with D maybe TRBD2 (5 bases). Trimming shortened V by 8 bases and J by 3 bases, and 7 bases separated the two germline ends. This CDR3 contains 11 residues. Germline loops: CDR1 KGHSH, CDR2 LQKENI. For the CDR3, the DNA is TGTGCCAGCATGCGGGAAGAGACCCAGTACTTC. Translating it yields CASMREETQYF.

The V call is TRBV18, the J call TRBJ1-1, with 7 bases lining up with TRBD1. The CDR3 has 14 residues. V shed 6 bases and J 0 bases; nucleotides not matched to a gene: 4. In germline, CDR1 is KGHSH, CDR2 LQKENI. The CDR3 region has the DNA TGTGCCAGCTCCCAAGGGACAGTGAACACTGAAGCTTTCTTT. Translated, it gives CASSQGTVNTEAFF.

This chain connects TRBV6-2 or TRBV6-3 to TRBJ1-6, with TRBD1 as a possible D gene (6 bases). Germline loops: CDR1 MNHEY, CDR2 SVGEGT. This CDR3 is built from 17 residues. V was clipped by 5 bases and J by 4 bases, with 18 bases between them. The CDR3 DNA is TGTGCCAGCAGTGACTTACAGGGAAGGGGTTATAATTCACCCCTCCACTTT. Its protein product is CASSDLQGRGYNSPLHF.